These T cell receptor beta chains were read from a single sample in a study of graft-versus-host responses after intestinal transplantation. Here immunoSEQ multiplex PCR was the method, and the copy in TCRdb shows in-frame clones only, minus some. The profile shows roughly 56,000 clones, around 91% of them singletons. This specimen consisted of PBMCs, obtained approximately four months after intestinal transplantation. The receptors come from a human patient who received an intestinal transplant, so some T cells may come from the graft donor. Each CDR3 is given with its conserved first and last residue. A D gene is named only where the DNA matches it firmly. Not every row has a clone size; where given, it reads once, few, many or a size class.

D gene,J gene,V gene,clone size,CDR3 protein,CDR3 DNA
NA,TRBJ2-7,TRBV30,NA,CAWSHPRGEQYF,TGTGCCTGGAGCCACCCCCGGGGCGAGCAGTACTTC
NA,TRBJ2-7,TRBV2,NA,CASTRAASGREQYF,TGTGCCAGCACTCGGGCAGCTTCCGGGCGCGAGCAGTACTTC
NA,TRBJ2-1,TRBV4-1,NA,CASSFSATAYNEQFF,TGCGCCAGCAGCTTCTCCGCGACAGCCTACAATGAGCAGTTCTTC
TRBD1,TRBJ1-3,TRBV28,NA,CASSSLQGVAGNTIYF,TGTGCCAGCAGTTCCCTACAGGGGGTGGCTGGAAACACCATATATTTT
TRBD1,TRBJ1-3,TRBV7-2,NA,CASSPHRGPGNTIYF,TGTGCCAGCAGCCCGCACAGGGGGCCGGGAAACACCATATATTTT
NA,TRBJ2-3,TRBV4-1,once,CASSHLRGGDTQYF,TGCGCCAGCAGCCACCTTAGAGGGGGAGATACGCAGTATTTT
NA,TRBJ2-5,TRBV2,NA,CASSGSQETQYF,TGTGCCAGCAGTGGAAGTCAAGAGACCCAGTACTTC
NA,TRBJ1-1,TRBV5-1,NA,CASSLSAGTPNEAFF,TGCGCCAGCAGCTTGTCGGCGGGGACACCAAATGAAGCTTTCTTT
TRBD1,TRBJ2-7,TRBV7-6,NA,CASSRRDSNEQYF,TGTGCCAGCAGCCGCCGGGACAGCAACGAGCAGTACTTC
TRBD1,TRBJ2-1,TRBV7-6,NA,CASSLRSRDRGWNEQFF,TGTGCCAGCAGCCTCCGGTCCCGGGACAGGGGTTGGAATGAGCAGTTCTTC
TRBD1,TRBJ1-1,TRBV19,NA,CASSMPWDSQGFEAFF,TGTGCCAGTAGTATGCCATGGGACAGCCAGGGTTTTGAAGCTTTCTTT
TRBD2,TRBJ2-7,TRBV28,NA,CASSSGRAYEQYF,TGTGCCAGCAGTAGCGGGAGGGCCTACGAGCAGTACTTC
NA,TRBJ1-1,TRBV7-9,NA,CASSLSYRVDTEAFF,TGTGCCAGCAGCTTATCGTACAGGGTGGACACTGAAGCTTTCTTT
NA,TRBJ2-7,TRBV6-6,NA,CASSSTGGDSYEQYF,TGTGCCAGCAGTTCAACAGGGGGGGACTCCTACGAGCAGTACTTC
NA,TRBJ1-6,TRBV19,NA,CASSMAGGQSPLHF,TGTGCCAGTAGTATGGCCGGGGGGCAGTCACCCCTCCACTTT
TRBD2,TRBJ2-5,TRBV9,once,CASSVTIAGGNPQETQYF,TGTGCCAGCAGCGTAACGATAGCGGGGGGCAACCCACAAGAGACCCAGTACTTC
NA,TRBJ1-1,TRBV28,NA,CASTQNTEAFF,TGTGCCAGCACCCAGAACACTGAAGCTTTCTTT
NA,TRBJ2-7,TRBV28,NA,CASSSWTDSYEQYF,TGTGCCAGCAGTAGCTGGACGGATTCCTACGAGCAGTACTTC
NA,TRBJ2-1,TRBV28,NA,CASSFSNEQFF,TGTGCCAGCAGTTTCTCTAACGAGCAGTTCTTC
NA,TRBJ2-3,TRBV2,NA,CASRADTQYF,TGTGCCAGCAGAGCAGATACGCAGTATTTT
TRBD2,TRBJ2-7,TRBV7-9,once,CASSLRTSGSQSYEQYF,TGTGCCAGCAGCCTTAGGACTAGCGGGAGCCAATCCTACGAGCAGTACTTC
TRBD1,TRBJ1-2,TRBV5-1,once,CASSSGQGGKDGYTF,TGCGCCAGCAGCTCTGGACAGGGAGGTAAAGATGGCTACACCTTC
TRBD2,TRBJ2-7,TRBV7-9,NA,CATSSGAEYEQYF,TGTGCCACCTCGAGCGGGGCCGAATACGAGCAGTACTTC
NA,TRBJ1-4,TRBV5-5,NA,CASSQGTPNEKLFF,TGTGCCAGCAGCCAAGGGACCCCGAATGAAAAACTGTTTTTT
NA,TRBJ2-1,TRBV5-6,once,CASSFSWGNEQFF,TGTGCCAGCAGCTTCTCTTGGGGCAATGAGCAGTTCTTC
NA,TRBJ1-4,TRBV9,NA,CASSPHWGPEKLFF,TGTGCCAGCAGCCCCCACTGGGGCCCTGAAAAACTGTTTTTT
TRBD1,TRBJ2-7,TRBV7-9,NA,CASSPRTGANPYEQYF,TGTGCCAGCAGCCCGCGGACAGGGGCCAACCCCTACGAGCAGTACTTC
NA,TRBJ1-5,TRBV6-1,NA,CASSQSNQPQHF,TGTGCCAGCAGTCAAAGCAATCAGCCCCAGCATTTT
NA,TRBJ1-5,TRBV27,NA,CASGYGGQPQHF,TGTGCCAGCGGGTACGGGGGGCAGCCCCAGCATTTT
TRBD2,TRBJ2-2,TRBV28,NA,CASSLMRGGHGELFF,TGTGCCAGCAGTTTAATGCGGGGGGGCCACGGGGAGCTGTTTTTT
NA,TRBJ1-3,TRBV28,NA,CASSPATAYSGNTIYF,TGTGCCAGCAGTCCAGCGACAGCCTACTCTGGAAACACCATATATTTT
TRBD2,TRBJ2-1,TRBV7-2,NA,CASSRSSGSHNEQFF,TGTGCCAGCAGCAGAAGTAGCGGGAGCCACAATGAGCAGTTCTTC
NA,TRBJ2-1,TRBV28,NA,CASSLGDEQFF,TGTGCCAGCAGTTTGGGGGATGAGCAGTTCTTC
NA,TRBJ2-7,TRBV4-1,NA,CASSQEEERASYEQYF,TGCGCCAGCAGCCAAGAGGAGGAGCGGGCCTCCTACGAGCAGTACTTC
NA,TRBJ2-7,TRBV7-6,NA,CASSLTFGEGEQYF,TGTGCCAGCAGCTTAACTTTCGGCGAAGGCGAGCAGTACTTC
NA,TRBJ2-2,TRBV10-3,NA,CAISESVSGELFF,TGTGCCATCAGTGAGTCGGTGTCCGGGGAGCTGTTTTTT
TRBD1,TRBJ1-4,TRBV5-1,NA,CASSLGQGVSTNEKLFF,TGCGCCAGCAGCTTAGGACAGGGGGTTAGCACTAATGAAAAACTGTTTTTT
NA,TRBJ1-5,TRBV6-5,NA,CASSPPGFGPQHF,TGTGCCAGCAGTCCCCCCGGGTTTGGGCCCCAGCATTTT
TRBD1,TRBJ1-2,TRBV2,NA,CASGTGGYGYTF,TGTGCCAGCGGGACAGGGGGCTATGGCTACACCTTC
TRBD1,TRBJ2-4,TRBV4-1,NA,CASSPRDRGFTFDKNIQYF,TGCGCCAGCAGCCCTAGGGACAGGGGTTTTACTTTTGACAAAAACATTCAGTACTTC
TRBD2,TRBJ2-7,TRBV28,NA,CASSDSSGSDEQYF,TGTGCCAGCAGTGATTCTAGCGGGAGCGACGAGCAGTACTTC
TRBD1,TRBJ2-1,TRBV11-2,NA,CASSTNRDRRYNEQFF,TGTGCCAGCAGCACAAACCGGGACAGGCGCTACAATGAGCAGTTCTTC
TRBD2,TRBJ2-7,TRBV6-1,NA,CASSEPLAGYDEQYF,TGTGCCAGCAGTGAACCGCTAGCGGGTTACGACGAGCAGTACTTC
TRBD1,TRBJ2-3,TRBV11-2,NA,CASSFSRDRVTDTQYF,TGTGCCAGCAGCTTTTCTCGGGACAGGGTCACAGATACGCAGTATTTT
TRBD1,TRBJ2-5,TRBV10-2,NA,CASWRQGAKTQYF,TGCGCCAGCTGGAGACAGGGGGCAAAGACCCAGTACTTC
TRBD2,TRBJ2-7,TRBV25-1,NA,CASSESRLAGRTYEQYF,TGTGCCAGCAGTGAATCCCGGCTAGCGGGGCGCACCTACGAGCAGTACTTC
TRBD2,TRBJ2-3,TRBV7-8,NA,CASSLGLAGLDTQYF,TGTGCCAGCAGCTTAGGGCTAGCGGGGTTGGATACGCAGTATTTT
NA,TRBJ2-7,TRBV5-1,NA,CASSLWSGNYEQYF,TGCGCCAGCAGCTTGTGGTCAGGGAACTACGAGCAGTACTTC
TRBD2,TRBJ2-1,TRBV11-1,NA,CASRVAGGREQFF,TGTGCCAGCAGGGTAGCGGGAGGTAGGGAGCAGTTCTTC
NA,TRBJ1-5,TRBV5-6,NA,CASSRRQVGQPQHF,TGTGCCAGCAGCCGGAGACAGGTCGGTCAGCCCCAGCATTTT
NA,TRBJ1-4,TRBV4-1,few,CASSRENTVEKLFF,TGCGCCAGCAGCCGGGAAAACACGGTTGAAAAACTGTTTTTT
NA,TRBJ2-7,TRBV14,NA,CASSHLDRTYEQYF,TGTGCCAGCAGCCATTTAGACAGAACCTACGAGCAGTACTTC
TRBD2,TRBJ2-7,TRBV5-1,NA,CASSLVGLGAARYEQYF,TGCGCCAGCAGCTTGGTGGGACTAGGAGCGGCTCGGTACGAGCAGTACTTC
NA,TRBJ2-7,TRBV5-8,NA,CASSPGPNEQYF,TGTGCCAGCAGCCCAGGACCAAACGAGCAGTACTTC
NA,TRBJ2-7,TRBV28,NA,CASSRLVGYEQYF,TGTGCCAGCAGCCGCTTAGTTGGGTACGAGCAGTACTTC
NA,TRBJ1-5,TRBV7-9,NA,CASSLGWEEQPQHF,TGTGCCAGCAGCTTAGGATGGGAAGAGCAGCCCCAGCATTTT
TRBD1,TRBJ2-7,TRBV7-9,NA,CASSLQGVLPYEQYF,TGTGCCAGCAGCCTACAGGGGGTTCTGCCCTACGAGCAGTACTTC
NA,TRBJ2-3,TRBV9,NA,CASSVVGRDTQYF,TGTGCCAGCAGCGTAGTAGGGAGAGATACGCAGTATTTT